These 24 T cell receptor beta chains came from one sample sequenced in a study of blood T cell repertoires in COVID-19. The assay was immunoSEQ multiplex PCR, and TCRdb's table has in-frame clones only and misses some. Here the sample spans 65,000 to 85,000 clones, 65% to 85% being singletons. The sequenced sample was peripheral blood. All receptors derive from a woman aged 55-75 years with acute or convalescent COVID-19.

The gene calls are TRBV10-3 and TRBJ2-7; D ambiguous. Trimming stripped 2 bases from V and 4 bases from J, with 6 bases between. The germline CDR1 and CDR2 sequences are ENHRY and SYGVKD. CDR3 length: 12 amino acids. CDR3 amino acids: CAISEDGYEQYF. CDR3 DNA: TGTGCCATCAGTGAGGACGGGTACGAGCAGTACTTC.

Remarks on this clone: Sequence at one end of the junction differs from germline and may be a read error. This chain links TRBV2 with TRBJ1-6, with D uncertain. The germline CDR1 and CDR2 sequences are SNHLY and FYNNEI. This CDR3 region has 11 residues. The CDR3 bases are TGTGCCAGCAGTGACCAGGCCGCTCTATTCTTT. Translated: CASSDQAALFF.

This chain uses TRBV7-9 with TRBJ2-7; D ambiguous. The length of the CDR3 is 15 residues. Trimming took 3 bases from V and 2 from J, leaving 14 bases between them. Germline lookup yields CDR1 SEHNR and CDR2 FQNEAQ (reference sequence). CDR3 coding DNA: TGTGCCAGCAGCTTTCTGGAGTTATCGCCCTACGAGCAGTACTTC. Translation gives CASSFLELSPYEQYF.

This clone was found once. The rearrangement links TRBV24-1 to TRBJ2-5, with TRBD2 matching 7 bases. V was pared by 4 bases and J by 5 bases, with 3 bases of the junction left unmatched. This CDR3 region has 13 residues. Germline CDR1 is KGHDR and CDR2 is SFDVKD. CDR3 sequence: CATSDRTRETQYF. The CDR3, as DNA: TGTGCCACCAGTGACCGGACTAGGGAGACCCAGTACTTC.

The rearrangement links TRBV3-1 (or the pseudogene TRBV3-2) to TRBJ1-4; no firm D call. This CDR3 has 12 residues. Germline values: CDR1 LGHDT, CDR2 YNNKEL (reference sequence). V was pared by 0 bases and J by 7 bases, with 3 bases between. As DNA, the CDR3 is TGTGCCAGCAGCCAAGATCTTGAAAAACTGTTTTTT. Residues: CASSQDLEKLFF.

This clone was seen only once. The chain couples TRBV3-1 (or the pseudogene TRBV3-2) to TRBJ1-2; 8 bases map to TRBD1. The CDR3 consists of 14 residues. The J segment lost 7 bases and the V segment lost 0 bases, leaving 4 bases of the junction unmatched. CDR1 LGHDT and CDR2 YNNKEL come from the germline V gene (reference sequence). The CDR3 DNA follows: TGTGCCAGCAGCCAAGAATGGACAGGGTTTGGCTACACCTTC. It is translated as CASSQEWTGFGYTF.

The rearrangement links TRBV24-1 to TRBJ2-1; 10 bases agree with TRBD1. Germline CDR1 and CDR2: KGHDR and SFDVKD. Trimming removed 5 bases from V and 8 bases from J; junction bases left unmatched: 11. The CDR3 has 16 residues. The CDR3 nucleotides read TGTGCCACCAGTGGCTCGACGACAGGGGGCTCGGATGAGCAGTTCTTC. Protein sequence: CATSGSTTGGSDEQFF.

This sequence joins TRBV5-8 and TRBJ2-5, with 8 bases fitting TRBD1. Trimming cost V 4 bases and J 2 bases; bases outside gene matches: 4. The CDR3 spans 14 residues. From germline, CDR1 is SGHTS and CDR2 YDEGEE. The CDR3 region is CASSGTGGQETQYF. In DNA, the CDR3 is TGTGCCAGCAGCGGCACAGGGGGTCAAGAGACCCAGTACTTC.

This clone turned up a few times. This chain joins TRBV19 and TRBJ1-2; TRBD1 agrees at 10 bases. With V trimmed by 5 bases and J by 8 bases, 11 bases remained unmatched. Germline V gene sequence: CDR1 LNHDA, CDR2 SQIVND (reference sequence). There are 15 residues in the CDR3. The CDR3 DNA reads TGTGCCAGTAGTCCCCCCCCGGACAGGGGGAACGGCTACACCTTC. This translates into CASSPPPDRGNGYTF.

The chain uses TRBV28 and TRBJ1-3, with D tentatively TRBD1 (5 bases). Between the trimmed V and J ends, which lost 1 base and 3 bases, there was a span of 10 bases. In germline, CDR1 is MDHEN, CDR2 SYDVKM. CDR3 length equals 15 residues. The CDR3 coding sequence is TGTGCCAGCAGTTTATCTAGGCAGGGTGGAAACACCATATATTTT. Residues: CASSLSRQGGNTIYF.

V gene TRBV15 combines with J gene TRBJ1-1, with TRBD1 matching 8 bases. The CDR3 is 18 amino acids. V was clipped by 6 bases and J by 2 bases; unmatched bases: 17. Germline CDR1 reads LNHNV; CDR2 reads YYDKDF (reference sequence). The CDR3 DNA sequence: TGTGCCACCAGTCAGGCTATACAGGGGGATAGGGGTAACACTGAAGCTTTCTTT. Translation: CATSQAIQGDRGNTEAFF.

The chain is built from TRBV9 and TRBJ2-3; 7 bases map to TRBD1. The CDR3 contains 16 residues. CDR1 and CDR2 (germline): SGDLS, YYNGEE. J gave up 0 bases and V 1 base, and 5 bases lay outside the gene matches. CDR3 sequence (DNA): TGTGCCAGCAGCGTATCGACAGGGTCTAGCACAGATACGCAGTATTTT. As protein: CASSVSTGSSTDTQYF.

The chain carries TRBV7-9 and TRBJ1-5, with D maybe TRBD1 (6 bases). Between the trimmed V and J ends, which lost 4 bases and 6 bases, there was a span of 16 bases. The CDR3 spans 15 residues. Germline V lookup: CDR1 SEHNR, CDR2 FQNEAQ (reference sequence). The CDR3 region is CASSSAGTKFQPQHF. CDR3 sequence (DNA): TGTGCCAGCAGCTCAGCCGGGACAAAATTTCAGCCCCAGCATTTT.

V is TRBV5-1 and J is TRBJ2-7; D is unresolved. The V gene lost 0 bases and the J gene lost 6 bases, with 10 bases spanning the gap. This CDR3 comprises 13 residues. CDR1 is SGHRS, CDR2 YFSETQ, per germline. For the CDR3, the DNA is TGCGCCAGCAGCTTGGAACAAGATCGCGAGCAGTACGTC. Encoded protein: CASSLEQDREQYV.

The rearrangement uses TRBV6-5 and TRBJ2-7; 11 bases are a match to TRBD1. The CDR3 length is 14 residues. V lost 6 bases to trimming and J lost 6 bases; unmatched junction nucleotides: 7. Per germline, CDR1 MNHEY and CDR2 SVGAGI. The chain's CDR3 is CASRSGTGGLEQYF. The CDR3 coding sequence is TGTGCCAGCAGATCCGGGACAGGGGGTCTCGAGCAGTACTTC.

This clone showed up many times. This chain uses TRBV19 with TRBJ1-2; 7 bases are a match to TRBD1. Germline CDR1 and CDR2: LNHDA and SQIVND (reference sequence). The CDR3 runs 14 residues. Trimming at V came to 5 bases and at J to 2 bases, leaving 5 bases not matched to a gene. The CDR3: CASSPRTGNYGYTF. CDR3 bases: TGTGCCAGTAGTCCTCGGACAGGAAACTATGGCTACACCTTC. The full variable domain, rest sourced from reference TRBV19 and TRBJ1-2, is DGGITQSPKYLFRKEGQNVTLSCEQNLNHDAMYWYRQDPGQGLRLIYYSQIVNDFQKGDIAEGYSVSREKKESFPLTVTSAQKNPTAFYLCASSPRTGNYGYTFGSGTRLTVV.

This clone was picked up one time. This chain uses TRBV11-3 with TRBJ2-2, with TRBD1 matching 9 bases. The CDR3 covers 17 residues. The V gene's germline CDR1 is SGHNT and CDR2 YENEEA. Unmatched junction bases numbered 10, after V lost 5 bases and J lost 3 bases. The CDR3 DNA reads TGTGCCAGCAGCCGAGAATCCGGGACAGGGCACACCGGGGAGCTGTTTTTT. Translating it yields CASSRESGTGHTGELFF.

This rearrangement joins TRBV27 to TRBJ2-7; D remains unclear. The CDR3 runs to 16 residues. Trimming took off 5 bases at V and 11 bases at J, with 28 bases between the two ends. CDR1 is MNHEY and CDR2 is SMNVEV in the germline V gene (reference sequence). The CDR3: CASSPNNSNRNAEEYF. CDR3 DNA: TGTGCCAGCAGTCCGAATAACTCGAACCGAAACGCTGAGGAGTACTTC.

The chain couples TRBV5-6 to TRBJ1-5; 7 positions match TRBD1. This CDR3 spans 14 amino acids. After removal of 2 bases from V and 5 bases from J, the junction contained 4 bases not matched to a gene. The germline CDR1 and CDR2 sequences are SGHDT and YYEEEE. CDR3 DNA sequence: TGTGCCAGCAGCTTAGTAGGGGGCTATCAGCCCCAGCATTTT. This translates into CASSLVGGYQPQHF.

As DNA, the CDR3 is TGCGCCAGCAGCCAAGACGGGGTCACCTACAATGAGCAGTTCTTC. This translates into CASSQDGVTYNEQFF. The chain joins TRBV4-1 to TRBJ2-1; tentative D call: TRBD2 (5 bases). The germline V gene has CDR1 MGHRA and CDR2 YSYEKL. This CDR3 region has 15 residues. Trimming shortened V by 0 bases and J by 2 bases, and 8 bases separated the two germline ends.

This sequence joins TRBV7-2 and TRBJ2-3; D uncertain. V lost 2 bases and J 2 bases, leaving 11 bases between the germline ends. This CDR3 is 15 amino acids long. Germline V gene data show CDR1 as SGHTA and CDR2 as FQGNSA. The CDR3 sequence: CASSLQEPHTDTQYF. The CDR3 bases are TGTGCCAGCAGCTTACAGGAACCCCACACAGATACGCAGTATTTT.

This clone has just a few counts. Other nucleotide sequences from this sample produce the same CDR3. The rearrangement links TRBV3-1 (or the pseudogene TRBV3-2) to TRBJ1-2; the D gene is possibly TRBD1 (6 bases). V was pared by 3 bases and J by 3 bases, with 14 bases between. The CDR3 consists of 15 residues. Germline CDR1 and CDR2: LGHDT and YNNKEL (reference sequence). The CDR3 DNA follows: TGTGCCAGCAGCCAGGGTCAACAGGGTCACTATGGCTACACCTTC. Encoded protein: CASSQGQQGHYGYTF.

V is TRBV20-1 and J is TRBJ1-5; D is unresolved. Germline values: CDR1 DFQATT, CDR2 SNEGSKA (reference sequence). The CDR3 runs to 15 residues. V lost 3 bases to trimming and J lost 0 bases, with 12 bases between them. The CDR3, as DNA: TGCAGTGCTAGTCAGGCAGATTATAGCAATCAGCCCCAGCATTTT. Its protein product is CSASQADYSNQPQHF.

The rearrangement joins TRBV6-5 to TRBJ2-2; maybe TRBD2 (6 bases). Per the germline V gene, CDR1 is MNHEY and CDR2 is SVGAGI. There are 14 residues in the CDR3. Trimming stripped 8 bases from V and 4 bases from J, with 14 bases between. The CDR3 loop reads CASEGLSSTGELFF. CDR3 sequence (DNA): TGTGCCAGCGAAGGACTATCCAGCACCGGGGAGCTGTTTTTT.